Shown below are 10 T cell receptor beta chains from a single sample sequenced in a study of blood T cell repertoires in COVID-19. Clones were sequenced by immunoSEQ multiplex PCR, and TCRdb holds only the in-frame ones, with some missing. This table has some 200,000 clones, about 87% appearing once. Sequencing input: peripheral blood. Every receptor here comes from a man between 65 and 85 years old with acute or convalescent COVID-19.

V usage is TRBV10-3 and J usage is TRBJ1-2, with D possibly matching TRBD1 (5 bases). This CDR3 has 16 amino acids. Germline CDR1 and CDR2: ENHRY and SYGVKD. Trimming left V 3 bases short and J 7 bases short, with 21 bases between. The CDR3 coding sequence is TGTGCCATCAGTGACCCCGTCGGGGGACTTTCAAGTGGCTACACCTTC. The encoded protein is CAISDPVGGLSSGYTF.

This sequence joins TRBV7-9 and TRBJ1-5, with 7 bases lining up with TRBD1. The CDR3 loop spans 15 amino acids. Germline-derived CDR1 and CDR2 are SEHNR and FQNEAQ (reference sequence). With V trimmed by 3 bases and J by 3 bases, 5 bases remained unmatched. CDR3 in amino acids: CASSLGGQHNQPQHF. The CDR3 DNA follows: TGTGCCAGCAGCTTGGGGGGACAGCACAATCAGCCCCAGCATTTT.

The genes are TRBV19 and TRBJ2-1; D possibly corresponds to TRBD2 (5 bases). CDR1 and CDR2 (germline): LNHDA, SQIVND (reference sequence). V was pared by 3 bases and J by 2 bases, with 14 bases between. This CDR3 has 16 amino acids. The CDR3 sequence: CASSIMDFPPYNEQFF. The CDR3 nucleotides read TGTGCCAGTAGTATTATGGACTTTCCTCCCTACAATGAGCAGTTCTTC.

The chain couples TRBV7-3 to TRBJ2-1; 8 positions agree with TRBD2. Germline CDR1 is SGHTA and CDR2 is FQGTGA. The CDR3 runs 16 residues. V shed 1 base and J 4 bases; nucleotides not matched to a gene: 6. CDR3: CASSLIGTRDYNEQFF. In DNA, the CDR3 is TGTGCCAGCAGCTTAATAGGGACTAGGGATTACAATGAGCAGTTCTTC.

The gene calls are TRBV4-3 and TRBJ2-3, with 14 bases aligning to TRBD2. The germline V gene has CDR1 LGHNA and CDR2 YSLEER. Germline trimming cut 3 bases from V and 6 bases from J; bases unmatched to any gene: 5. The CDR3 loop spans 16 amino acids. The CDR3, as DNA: TGCGCCAGCAGCCAGGGACTAGCGGGAGTTTGGGATACGCAGTATTTT. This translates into CASSQGLAGVWDTQYF.

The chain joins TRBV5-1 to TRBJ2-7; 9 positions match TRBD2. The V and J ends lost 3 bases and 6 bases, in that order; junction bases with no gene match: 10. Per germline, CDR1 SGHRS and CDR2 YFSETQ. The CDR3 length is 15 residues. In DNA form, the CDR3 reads TGCGCCAGCAGCTCCGCGGGGGGGCGTAAAACCGAGCAGTACTTC. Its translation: CASSSAGGRKTEQYF. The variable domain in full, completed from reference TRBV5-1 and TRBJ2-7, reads KAGVTQTPRYLIKTRGQQVTLSCSPISGHRSVSWYQQTPGQGLQFLFEYFSETQRNKGNFPGRFSGRQFSNSRSEMNVSTLELGDSALYLCASSSAGGRKTEQYFGPGTRLTVT.

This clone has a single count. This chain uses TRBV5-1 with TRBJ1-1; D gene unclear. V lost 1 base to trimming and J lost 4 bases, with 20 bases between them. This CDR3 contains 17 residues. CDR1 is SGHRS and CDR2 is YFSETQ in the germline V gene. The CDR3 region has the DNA TGCGCCAGCAGCTTGCGAGGCCGCTCACGTACGGGCACTGAAGCTTTCTTT. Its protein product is CASSLRGRSRTGTEAFF.

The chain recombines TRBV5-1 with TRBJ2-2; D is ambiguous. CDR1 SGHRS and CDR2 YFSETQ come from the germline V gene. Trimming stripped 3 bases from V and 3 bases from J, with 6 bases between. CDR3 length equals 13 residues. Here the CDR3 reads CASSYQDTGELFF. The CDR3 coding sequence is TGCGCCAGCAGCTACCAGGACACCGGGGAGCTGTTTTTT.

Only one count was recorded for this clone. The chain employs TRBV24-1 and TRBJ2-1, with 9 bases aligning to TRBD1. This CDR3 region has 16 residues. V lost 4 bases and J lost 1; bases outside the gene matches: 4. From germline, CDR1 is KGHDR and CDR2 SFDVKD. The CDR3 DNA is TGTGCCACCAGTGACCTCGGACAGGGGTCCTACAATGAGCAGTTCTTC. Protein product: CATSDLGQGSYNEQFF.

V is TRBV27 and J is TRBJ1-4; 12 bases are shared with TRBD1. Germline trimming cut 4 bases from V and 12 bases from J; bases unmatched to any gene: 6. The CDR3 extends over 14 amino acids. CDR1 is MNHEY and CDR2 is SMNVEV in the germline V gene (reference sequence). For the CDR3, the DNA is TGTGCCAGCAGTTATGGGACAGGGGGCTCGGAACTGTTTTTT. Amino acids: CASSYGTGGSELFF.